Below are 9 T cell receptor beta chains sequenced from a single sample in a study of siplizumab effects on memory and regulatory T cells. TCRdb's copy holds only in-frame clones and misses some; the assay was immunoSEQ multiplex PCR. The table shows more than 85,000 clones, with around nine tenths occurring only once. The sequencing input was CD4+ T cells sorted from blood. These receptors all stem from a human donor in good health.

The chain links TRBV5-6 to TRBJ1-2, with D possibly TRBD1 on 5 matching bases. Per germline, CDR1 SGHDT and CDR2 YYEEEE. The V gene lost 3 bases and the J gene lost 4 bases, with 10 bases spanning the gap. This CDR3 is 13 amino acids long. CDR3 in amino acids: CASSSRGLYGYTF. The CDR3 DNA reads TGTGCCAGCAGCTCGAGGGGCCTCTATGGCTACACCTTC.

The gene calls are TRBV6-6 and TRBJ2-3, with 9 nucleotides matching TRBD2. With V trimmed by 10 bases and J by 7 bases, 9 bases remained unmatched. The CDR3 extends over 13 amino acids. Looked up from germline, CDR1 is MNHNY and CDR2 is SVGAGI (reference sequence). The CDR3 region is CAIAGGRGNTQYF. Here the CDR3 DNA reads TGTGCCATCGCGGGGGGGCGAGGAAATACGCAGTATTTT.

This clone was seen once. V gene TRBV4-1 combines with J gene TRBJ2-4, with D perhaps TRBD1 (5 bases). The CDR3 consists of 17 residues. From germline, CDR1 is MGHRA and CDR2 YSYEKL. Between the trimmed V and J ends, which lost 1 base and 1 base, there was a span of 14 bases. The CDR3 spells CASSQGRAYSAKNIQYF. The CDR3 DNA reads as TGCGCCAGCAGCCAAGGCAGGGCCTATAGCGCCAAAAACATTCAGTACTTC.

This clone was observed a few times. V is TRBV6-5 and J is TRBJ1-6; a possible D gene is TRBD1 (6 bases). The CDR3 extends over 12 amino acids. Deletions cut 3 bases from V and 11 bases from J, with 8 bases between. Germline-derived CDR1 and CDR2 are MNHEY and SVGAGI. The DNA for the CDR3 is TGTGCCAGCAGTTATAGGGGGGCACCCCTCCACTTT. Translation gives CASSYRGAPLHF.

This clone has a single count. The chain recombines TRBV5-4 with TRBJ1-6; TRBD1 is a possible D gene (6 bases). Germline V gene sequence: CDR1 SGHNT, CDR2 YYREEE (reference sequence). The CDR3 spans 17 residues. The V end was cut by 7 bases, the J end by 5 bases, with 22 bases between. As DNA, the CDR3 is TGTGCCAGCGCATGGGGGCATTCCCTGGGAAATAATTCACCCCTCCACTTT. Translated: CASAWGHSLGNNSPLHF.

This clone was counted a single time. The rearrangement links TRBV27 to TRBJ1-1, with D tentatively TRBD1 (6 bases). Germline-derived CDR1 and CDR2 are MNHEY and SMNVEV (reference sequence). Trimming took off 2 bases at V and 4 bases at J, with 8 bases between the two ends. CDR3 length: 13 amino acids. The chain's CDR3 is CASSLQGLTEAFF. The CDR3 DNA sequence: TGTGCCAGCAGTTTACAGGGGCTCACTGAAGCTTTCTTT.

The chain is built from TRBV5-1 and TRBJ2-1; D remains unclear. The CDR3 is made up of 14 amino acids. The V gene's germline CDR1 is SGHRS and CDR2 YFSETQ. V dropped 2 bases and J dropped 1 base, with 7 bases sitting between them. The CDR3 region is CASSLMGSYNEQFF. The CDR3 region has the DNA TGCGCCAGCAGCTTAATGGGTTCCTACAATGAGCAGTTCTTC. The whole variable domain, filled in from reference TRBV5-1 and TRBJ2-1, reads KAGVTQTPRYLIKTRGQQVTLSCSPISGHRSVSWYQQTPGQGLQFLFEYFSETQRNKGNFPGRFSGRQFSNSRSEMNVSTLELGDSALYLCASSLMGSYNEQFFGPGTRLTVL.

V gene TRBV29-1 combines with J gene TRBJ1-1; 7 bases are a match to TRBD1. Per the germline V gene, CDR1 is SQVTM and CDR2 is ANQGSEA. This CDR3 contains 13 residues. Germline trimming cut 7 bases from V and 0 bases from J; bases unmatched to any gene: 5. The CDR3 DNA reads as TGCAGCGCTGCGGGACAGATGAACACTGAAGCTTTCTTT. Protein product: CSAAGQMNTEAFF.

The V and J genes are TRBV18 and TRBJ2-5; tentatively, D is TRBD2 (6 bases). The CDR3 covers 13 residues. V dropped 4 bases and J dropped 2 bases, with 8 bases sitting between them. Germline V CDR1 and CDR2: KGHSH, LQKENI. The CDR3 DNA follows: TGTGCCAGCTCACTACTAGCACAAGAGACCCAGTACTTC. Encoded protein: CASSLLAQETQYF.